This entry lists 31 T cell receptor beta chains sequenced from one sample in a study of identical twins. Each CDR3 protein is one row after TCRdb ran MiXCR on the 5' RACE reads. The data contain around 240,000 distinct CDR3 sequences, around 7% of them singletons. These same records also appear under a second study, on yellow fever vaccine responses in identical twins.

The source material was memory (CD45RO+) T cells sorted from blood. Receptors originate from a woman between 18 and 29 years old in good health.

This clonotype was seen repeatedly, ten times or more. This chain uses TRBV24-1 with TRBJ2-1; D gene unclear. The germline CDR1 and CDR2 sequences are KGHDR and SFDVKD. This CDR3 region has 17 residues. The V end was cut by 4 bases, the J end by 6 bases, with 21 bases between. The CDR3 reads CATSDPSTGSFSNEQFF. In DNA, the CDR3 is TGTGCCACCAGTGACCCCTCGACTGGTAGCTTTTCCAATGAGCAGTTCTTC.

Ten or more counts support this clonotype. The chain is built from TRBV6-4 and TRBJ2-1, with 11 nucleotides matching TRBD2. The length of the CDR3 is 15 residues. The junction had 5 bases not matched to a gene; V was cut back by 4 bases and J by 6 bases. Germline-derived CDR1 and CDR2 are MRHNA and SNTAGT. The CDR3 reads CASSAGTSGSNEQFF. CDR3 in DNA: TGTGCCAGCAGTGCCGGGACTAGCGGAAGCAATGAGCAGTTCTTC.

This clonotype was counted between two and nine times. The CDR3 coding sequence is TGTGCCAGCGGGGGGACGCCTAGCACAGATACGCAGTATTTT. Amino acid sequence: CASGGTPSTDTQYF. The gene calls are TRBV12-3 or TRBV12-4 and TRBJ2-3; D perhaps matches TRBD2 (6 bases). V lost 8 bases to trimming and J lost 0 bases, with 12 bases between them. The CDR3 has 14 amino acids.

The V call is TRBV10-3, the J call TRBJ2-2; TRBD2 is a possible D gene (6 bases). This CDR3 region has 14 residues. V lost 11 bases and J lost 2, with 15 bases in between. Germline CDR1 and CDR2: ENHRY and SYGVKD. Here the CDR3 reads CASGGRENTGELFF. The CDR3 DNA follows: TGTGCCTCTGGAGGGCGGGAAAACACCGGGGAGCTGTTTTTT.

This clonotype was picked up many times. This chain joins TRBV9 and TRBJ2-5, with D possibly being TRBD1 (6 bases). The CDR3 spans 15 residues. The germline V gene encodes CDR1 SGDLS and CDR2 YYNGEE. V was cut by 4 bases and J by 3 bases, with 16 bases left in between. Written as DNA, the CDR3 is TGTGCCAGCAGCCTTGGGGGCAGGACAGAAGAGACCCAGTACTTC. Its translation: CASSLGGRTEETQYF.

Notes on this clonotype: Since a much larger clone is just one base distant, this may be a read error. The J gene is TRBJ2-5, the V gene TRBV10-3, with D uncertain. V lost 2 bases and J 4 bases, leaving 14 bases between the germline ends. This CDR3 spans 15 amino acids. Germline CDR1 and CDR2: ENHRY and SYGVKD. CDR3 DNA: TGTGCCATCAGTGAGGGTGCTGGGATGGGAGAGACCCAGTACTTC. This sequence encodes CAISEGAGMGETQYF.

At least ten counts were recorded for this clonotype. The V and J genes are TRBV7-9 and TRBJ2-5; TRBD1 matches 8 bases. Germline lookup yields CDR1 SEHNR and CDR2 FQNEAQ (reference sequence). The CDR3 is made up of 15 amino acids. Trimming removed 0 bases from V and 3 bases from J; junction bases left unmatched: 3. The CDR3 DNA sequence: TGTGCCAGCAGCTTAGCCCTGGGACAGGAAGAGACCCAGTACTTC. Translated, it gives CASSLALGQEETQYF.

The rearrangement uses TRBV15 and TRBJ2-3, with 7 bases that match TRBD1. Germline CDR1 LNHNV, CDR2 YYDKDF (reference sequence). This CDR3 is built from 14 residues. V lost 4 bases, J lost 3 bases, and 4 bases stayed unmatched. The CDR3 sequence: CATSTRGRTDTQYF. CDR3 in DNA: TGTGCCACCAGCACTAGGGGGCGGACAGATACGCAGTATTTT.

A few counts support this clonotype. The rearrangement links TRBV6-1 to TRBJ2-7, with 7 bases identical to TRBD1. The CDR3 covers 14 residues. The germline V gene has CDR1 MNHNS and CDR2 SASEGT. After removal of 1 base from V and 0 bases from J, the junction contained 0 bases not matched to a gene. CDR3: CASSEGDSSYEQYV. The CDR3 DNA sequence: TGTGCCAGCAGTGAAGGGGACAGCTCCTACGAGCAGTACGTC.

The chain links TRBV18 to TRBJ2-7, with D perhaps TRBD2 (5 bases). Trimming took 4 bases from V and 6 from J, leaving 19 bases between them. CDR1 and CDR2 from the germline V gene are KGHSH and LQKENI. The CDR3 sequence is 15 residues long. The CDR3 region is CASSLRTATPLEQYF. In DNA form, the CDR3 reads TGTGCCAGCTCACTTAGGACTGCCACCCCCCTCGAGCAGTACTTC.

CDR3 coding DNA: TGTGCCAGCAGCCAACTCCAGGGGTTTATGGTCGAGCAGTACTTC. This encodes CASSQLQGFMVEQYF. The V and J genes are TRBV7-9 and TRBJ2-7, with a tentative D call TRBD1 (6 bases). The CDR3 has 15 residues. CDR1 SEHNR and CDR2 FQNEAQ come from the germline V gene (reference sequence). The V end was cut by 5 bases, the J end by 6 bases, with 20 bases between.

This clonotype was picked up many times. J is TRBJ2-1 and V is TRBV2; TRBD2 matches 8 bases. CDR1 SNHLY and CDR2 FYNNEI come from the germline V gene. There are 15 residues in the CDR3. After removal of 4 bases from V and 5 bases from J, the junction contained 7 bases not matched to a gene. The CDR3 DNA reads TGTGCCAGCAGTGCCCGAAGAGCGGGGGACAATGAGCAGTTCTTC. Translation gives CASSARRAGDNEQFF.

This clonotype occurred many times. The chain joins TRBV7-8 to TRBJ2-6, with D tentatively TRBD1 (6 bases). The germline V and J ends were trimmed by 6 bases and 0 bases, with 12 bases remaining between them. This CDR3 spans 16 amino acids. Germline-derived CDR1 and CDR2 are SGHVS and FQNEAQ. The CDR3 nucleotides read TGTGCCAGCAGACTTCTACAGGGCTCTGGGGCCAACGTCCTGACTTTC. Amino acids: CASRLLQGSGANVLTF.

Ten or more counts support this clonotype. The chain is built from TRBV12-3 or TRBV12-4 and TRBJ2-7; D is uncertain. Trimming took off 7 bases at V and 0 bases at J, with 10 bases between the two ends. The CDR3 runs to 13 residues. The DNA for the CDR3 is TGTGCCAGCACAGTCAGCACCTCCTACGAGCAGTACTTC. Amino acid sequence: CASTVSTSYEQYF.

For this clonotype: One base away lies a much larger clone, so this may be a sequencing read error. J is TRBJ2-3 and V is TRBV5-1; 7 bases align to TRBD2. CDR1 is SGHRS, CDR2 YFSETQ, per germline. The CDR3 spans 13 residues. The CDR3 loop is CASRRGTTGTQYF. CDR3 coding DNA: TGCGCCAGTAGGCGGGGGACCACAGGTACGCAGTATTTT.

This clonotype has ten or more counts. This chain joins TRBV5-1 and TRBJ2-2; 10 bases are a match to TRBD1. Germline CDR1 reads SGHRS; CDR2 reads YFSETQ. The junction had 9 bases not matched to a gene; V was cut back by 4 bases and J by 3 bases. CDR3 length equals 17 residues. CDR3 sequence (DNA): TGCGCCAGCAGCAACCACCCGGGACAGGGGCACACCGGGGAGCTGTTTTTT. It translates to CASSNHPGQGHTGELFF.

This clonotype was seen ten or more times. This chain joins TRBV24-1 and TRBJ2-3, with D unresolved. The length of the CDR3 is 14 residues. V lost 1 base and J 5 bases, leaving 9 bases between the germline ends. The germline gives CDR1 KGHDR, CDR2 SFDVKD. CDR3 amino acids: CATSDFRVKDTQYF. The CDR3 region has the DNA TGTGCCACCAGTGATTTTAGGGTCAAAGATACGCAGTATTTT.

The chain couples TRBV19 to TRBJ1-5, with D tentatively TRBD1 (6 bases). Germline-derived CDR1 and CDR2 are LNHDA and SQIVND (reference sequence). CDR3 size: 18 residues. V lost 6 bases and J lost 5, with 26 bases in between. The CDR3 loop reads CASRTIGDIFLPDQPQHF. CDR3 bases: TGTGCCAGTAGGACAATAGGGGACATTTTTCTGCCCGATCAGCCCCAGCATTTT.

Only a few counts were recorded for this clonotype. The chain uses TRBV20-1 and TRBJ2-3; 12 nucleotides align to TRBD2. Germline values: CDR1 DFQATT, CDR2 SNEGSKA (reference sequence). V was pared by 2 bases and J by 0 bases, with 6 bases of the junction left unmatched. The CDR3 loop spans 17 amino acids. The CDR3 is CSARLAGGPISTDTQYF. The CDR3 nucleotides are TGCAGTGCTAGACTAGCGGGAGGGCCGATCAGCACAGATACGCAGTATTTT.

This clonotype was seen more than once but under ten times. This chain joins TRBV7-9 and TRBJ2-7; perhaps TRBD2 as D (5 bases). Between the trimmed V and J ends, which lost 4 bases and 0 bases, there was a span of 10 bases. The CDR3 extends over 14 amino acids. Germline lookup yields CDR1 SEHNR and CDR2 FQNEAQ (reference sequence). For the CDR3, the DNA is TGTGCCAGCAGCTCGCGGGCTCTCTCCTACGAGCAGTACTTC. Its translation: CASSSRALSYEQYF.

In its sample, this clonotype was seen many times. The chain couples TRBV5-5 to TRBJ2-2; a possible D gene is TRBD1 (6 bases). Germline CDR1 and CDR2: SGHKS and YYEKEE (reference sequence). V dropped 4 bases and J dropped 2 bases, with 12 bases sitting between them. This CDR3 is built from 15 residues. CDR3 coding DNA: TGTGCCAGCAGCCGGGACAACTTCAACACCGGGGAGCTGTTTTTT. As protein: CASSRDNFNTGELFF. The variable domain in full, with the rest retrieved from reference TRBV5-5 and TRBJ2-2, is DAGVTQSPTHLIKTRGQQVTLRCSPISGHKSVSWYQQVLGQGPQFIFQYYEKEERGRGNFPDRFSARQFPNYSSELNVNALLLGDSALYLCASSRDNFNTGELFFGEGSRLTVL.

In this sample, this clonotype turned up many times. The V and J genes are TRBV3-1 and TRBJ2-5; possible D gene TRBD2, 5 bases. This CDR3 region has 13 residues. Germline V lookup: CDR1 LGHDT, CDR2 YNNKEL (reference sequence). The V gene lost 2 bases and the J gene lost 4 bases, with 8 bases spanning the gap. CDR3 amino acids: CASSQLAGETQYF. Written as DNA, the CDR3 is TGTGCCAGCAGCCAACTAGCAGGAGAGACCCAGTACTTC.

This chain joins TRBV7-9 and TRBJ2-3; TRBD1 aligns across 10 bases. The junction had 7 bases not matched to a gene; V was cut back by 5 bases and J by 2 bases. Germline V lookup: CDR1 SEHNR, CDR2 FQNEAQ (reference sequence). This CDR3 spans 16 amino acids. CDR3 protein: CASSGGTGASTDTQYF. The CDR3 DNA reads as TGTGCCAGCAGCGGCGGGACAGGGGCCTCCACAGATACGCAGTATTTT.

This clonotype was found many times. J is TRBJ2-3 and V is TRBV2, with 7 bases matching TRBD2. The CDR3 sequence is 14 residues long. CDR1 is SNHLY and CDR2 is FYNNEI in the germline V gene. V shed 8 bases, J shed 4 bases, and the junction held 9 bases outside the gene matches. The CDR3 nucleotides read TGTGCCAGCTCTGGCGGCGGGAGCCCAGATACGCAGTATTTT. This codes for CASSGGGSPDTQYF.

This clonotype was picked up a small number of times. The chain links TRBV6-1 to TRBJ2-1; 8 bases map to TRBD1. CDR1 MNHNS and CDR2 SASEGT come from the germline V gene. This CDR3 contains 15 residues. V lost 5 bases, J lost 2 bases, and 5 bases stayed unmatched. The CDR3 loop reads CASSTPQGAYNEQFF. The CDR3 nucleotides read TGTGCCAGCAGTACCCCACAGGGGGCCTACAATGAGCAGTTCTTC.

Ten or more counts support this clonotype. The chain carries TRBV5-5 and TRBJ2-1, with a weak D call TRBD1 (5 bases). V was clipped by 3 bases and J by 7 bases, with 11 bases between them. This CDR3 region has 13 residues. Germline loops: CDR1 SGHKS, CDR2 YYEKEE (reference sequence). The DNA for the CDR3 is TGTGCCAGCAGCTGGCAGACAGAGAATGAGCAGTTCTTC. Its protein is CASSWQTENEQFF.

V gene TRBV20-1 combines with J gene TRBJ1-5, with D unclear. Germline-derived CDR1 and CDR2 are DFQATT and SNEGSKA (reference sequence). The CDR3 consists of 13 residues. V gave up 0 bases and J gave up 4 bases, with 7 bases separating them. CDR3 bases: TGCAGTGCTAGAGATGTCTTTAATCAGCCCCAGCATTTT. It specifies CSARDVFNQPQHF.

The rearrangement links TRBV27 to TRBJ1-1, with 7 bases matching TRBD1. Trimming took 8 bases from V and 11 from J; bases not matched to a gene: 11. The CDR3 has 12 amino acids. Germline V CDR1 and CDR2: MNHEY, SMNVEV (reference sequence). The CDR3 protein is CASGDDRVAAFF. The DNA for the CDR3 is TGTGCCAGCGGAGACGACAGGGTCGCTGCTTTCTTT.

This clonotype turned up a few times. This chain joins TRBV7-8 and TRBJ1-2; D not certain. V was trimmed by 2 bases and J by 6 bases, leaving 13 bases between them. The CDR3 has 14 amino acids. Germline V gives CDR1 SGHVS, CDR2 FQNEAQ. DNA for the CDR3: TGTGCCAGCAGCTTATCGGGTGGAAGAGATGGCTACACCTTC. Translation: CASSLSGGRDGYTF.

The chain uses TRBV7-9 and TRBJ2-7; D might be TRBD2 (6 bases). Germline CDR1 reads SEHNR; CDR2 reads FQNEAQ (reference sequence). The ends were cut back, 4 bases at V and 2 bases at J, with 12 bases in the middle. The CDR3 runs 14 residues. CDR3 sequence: CASSSGGSPYEQYF. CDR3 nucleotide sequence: TGTGCCAGCAGCTCTGGAGGGAGCCCCTACGAGCAGTACTTC.

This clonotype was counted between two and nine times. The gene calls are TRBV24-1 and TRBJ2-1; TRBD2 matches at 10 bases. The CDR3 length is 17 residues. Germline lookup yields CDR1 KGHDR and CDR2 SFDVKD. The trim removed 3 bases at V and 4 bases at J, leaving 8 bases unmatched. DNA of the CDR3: TGTGCCACCAGTGATACCACACTAGCGGGACCATACAATGAGCAGTTCTTC. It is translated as CATSDTTLAGPYNEQFF.